This T cell receptor beta chain was documented in a study of blood T cell repertoires in COVID-19. Study at large: The United States, Italy and Spain supplied acute and convalescent COVID-19 samples. T cells, B-cell-depleted T cells, or PBMCs provided the cDNA or gDNA that served as material.

Original data processing: Reference gene primer amplification in the assay estimated nucleated cell counts. Sequencing was performed with immunoSEQ multiplex PCR; in TCRdb, only in-frame clones are kept and a portion is missing. The DNA was the basis for D and trimming; V, J and clone size are from that table. There are more than 85,000 clones in the sample; about four fifths occur only once, and 7.5% to 10% lies in the top ten. This TCR came from a man aged 40-49 years with active or convalescent COVID-19. Material: peripheral blood.

The CDR3 loop reads CASSGDRGRSQPQHF. The CDR3 DNA reads TGTGCCAGCAGTGGGGACAGGGGAAGGAGTCAGCCCCAGCATTTT. The rearrangement joins TRBV21-1 to TRBJ1-5; the table's D call of TRBD1 was not tested on the DNA. TRBV21-1 is labeled a pseudogene. The CDR3 runs to 15 residues.